This record covers a single T cell receptor beta chain. Its antigen is not known. The study reverse transcribed the entire isolated RNA, so it sequenced expressed TCRB transcripts. Measured with immunoSEQ multiplex PCR; TCRdb has only the in-frame clones, and not every one. The profile shows about 230,000 clones, 7.5% to 10% of them singletons. These data belong to a study of beta chain features in type 1 diabetes. Trimming took off 2 bases at V and 8 bases at J, with 9 bases between the two ends. Germline V gene lookup returns CDR1 MNHEY and CDR2 SVGAGI. The CDR3 is made up of 12 amino acids. General study results and limits: Across patients, naive, central memory and Treg TCRB repertoires exhibited apparently greater similarity than was observed across healthy donors.

The clonotype originates from a woman in her late teens or twenties in good health. The chain joins TRBV6-5 to TRBJ1-2; D possibly corresponds to TRBD1 (5 bases). Sequencing was done on a sample of naive CD4+ T cells from blood. The CDR3 DNA reads TGTGCCAGCAGTTACACCAGGGTCGGCTACACCTTC. This sequence encodes CASSYTRVGYTF.